What follows are 22 T cell receptor beta chains derived from one specimen sequenced in a study of response to subunit inactivated influenza vaccine. One entry per CDR3 protein, called by TCRdb with MiXCR from the RT-PCR reads. The sample lists about 170,000 distinct CDR3 sequences, less than 15% seen once, with less than 30% in the top ten. The sample was also reused in another study, on T cells expressing NK-cell markers. In that study: Making the TCR beta cDNA relied on 5'RACE template switching with UMIs.

The sample here was CD8+ T cells sorted from PBMCs, taken about 12 days after vaccination. These receptors all stem from a man between 45 and 60 years old who received an inactivated influenza vaccine.

The V gene is TRBV5-4, the J gene TRBJ2-3, with 8 bases that match TRBD2. This CDR3 has 18 residues. CDR1 and CDR2 (germline): SGHNT, YYREEE (reference sequence). Unmatched junction bases numbered 12, after V lost 3 bases and J lost 0 bases. In DNA, the CDR3 is TGTGCCAGCAGCTCTGGACTAGCTTCACCCTTTAGCACAGATACGCAGTATTTT. Translating it yields CASSSGLASPFSTDTQYF.

The J gene is TRBJ2-3, the V gene TRBV9; the D call may be TRBD1 or TRBD2 (5 bases each). The germline CDR1 and CDR2 sequences are SGDLS and YYNGEE. The CDR3 is made up of 17 amino acids. The V gene lost 3 bases and the J gene lost 0 bases, with 17 bases spanning the gap. In DNA, the CDR3 is TGTGCCAGCAGCGACGGGACGGAGACGTCTAGCACAGATACGCAGTATTTT. Translation gives CASSDGTETSSTDTQYF.

This chain uses TRBV5-5 with TRBJ1-6; D gene unclear. The CDR3 has 16 residues. The V and J ends lost 4 bases and 9 bases respectively, with 20 bases between them. Per germline, CDR1 SGHKS and CDR2 YYEKEE (reference sequence). In nucleotides, the CDR3 is TGTGCCAGCAGCCTGAGAGGCTTAGATTTAATTTCACCCCTCCACTTT. This sequence encodes CASSLRGLDLISPLHF.

There are a few counts of this clonotype. The V and J genes are TRBV4-3 and TRBJ2-2; no clear D gene. The germline V gene encodes CDR1 LGHNA and CDR2 YSLEER. V shed 1 base and J shed 6 bases, with 6 bases lying between them. There are 13 residues in the CDR3. The CDR3 spells CASSQVGSGELFF. The CDR3 DNA sequence: TGCGCCAGCAGCCAAGTGGGGTCCGGGGAGCTGTTTTTT.

This clonotype was seen more than once but under ten times. This chain joins TRBV4-3 and TRBJ2-1; D unresolved. This CDR3 is 17 amino acids long. The V and J ends lost 0 bases and 3 bases respectively, with 15 bases between them. Germline V CDR1 and CDR2: LGHNA, YSLEER. This CDR3 is CASSQDVSTSFYNEQFF. DNA for the CDR3: TGCGCCAGCAGCCAAGATGTTAGCACTTCGTTCTACAATGAGCAGTTCTTC.

This clonotype was seen a few times. The chain recombines TRBV6-2 or TRBV6-3 with TRBJ2-5; TRBD2 might be the D (5 bases). Deletions cut 7 bases from V and 2 bases from J, with 14 bases between. This CDR3 contains 14 residues. Per germline, CDR1 MNHEY and CDR2 SVGEGT. The CDR3: CASTDYQEQETQYF. As DNA, the CDR3 is TGTGCCAGCACCGACTACCAGGAGCAAGAGACCCAGTACTTC.

This chain links TRBV20-1 with TRBJ2-7; a possible D gene is TRBD2 (5 bases). Germline values: CDR1 DFQATT, CDR2 SNEGSKA (reference sequence). The CDR3 sequence is 13 residues long. Trimming took 0 bases from V and 7 from J, leaving 13 bases between them. CDR3 nucleotides: TGCAGTGCTAGAGATCTAGAAGGAGGAGAGCAGTACTTC. It specifies CSARDLEGGEQYF.

This clonotype was counted a single time. The chain joins TRBV27 to TRBJ2-7; TRBD1 aligns across 7 bases. The V gene end was trimmed by 5 bases and the J gene end by 0 bases; junction bases not matched to a gene: 4. The CDR3 contains 14 residues. CDR1 and CDR2 from the germline V gene are MNHEY and SMNVEV (reference sequence). Here the CDR3 reads CASSPTGISYEQYF. The CDR3 DNA sequence: TGTGCCAGCAGTCCGACAGGGATCTCCTACGAGCAGTACTTC.

The chain links TRBV6-5 to TRBJ2-1; D gene uncertain. The CDR3 covers 13 residues. In germline, CDR1 is MNHEY, CDR2 SVGAGI. Trimming shortened V by 4 bases and J by 9 bases, and 13 bases separated the two germline ends. This CDR3 reads CASSSSPLGEQFF. The CDR3 nucleotides read TGTGCCAGCAGTTCCTCCCCCCTGGGTGAGCAGTTCTTC.

There are many counts of this clonotype. This CDR3 is CASSILAGTYNEQFF. CDR3 DNA: TGTGCCAGCAGCATACTAGCGGGGACCTACAATGAGCAGTTCTTC. The chain uses TRBV7-2 and TRBJ2-1; 10 positions match TRBD2. The CDR3 runs to 15 residues. The V and J ends lost 5 bases and 2 bases, in that order; junction bases with no gene match: 3. Germline lookup yields CDR1 SGHTA and CDR2 FQGNSA.

As regards this clonotype: One junction end disagrees with the germline gene, perhaps due to a read error. The chain employs TRBV12-3 or TRBV12-4 and TRBJ2-7; TRBD2 matches 9 bases. The CDR3 length is 19 residues. CDR3 sequence: CTSSLASASGDSTYYEQYF. The DNA of the CDR3 is TGTACCAGCAGTTTAGCGTCGGCTAGCGGGGACAGTACCTACTACGAGCAGTACTTC.

This chain connects TRBV2 to TRBJ2-1; the D call may be TRBD1 or TRBD2 (7 bases each). The CDR3 totals 17 residues. V dropped 4 bases and J dropped 1 base, with 17 bases sitting between them. CDR1 is SNHLY and CDR2 is FYNNEI in the germline V gene. The CDR3 loop is CASSGADRDYSYNEQFF. As DNA, the CDR3 is TGTGCCAGCAGTGGAGCCGACAGGGACTATTCCTACAATGAGCAGTTCTTC.

This clonotype was counted only a few times. The gene calls are TRBV10-2 and TRBJ2-1; 11 positions agree with TRBD2. The CDR3 is 15 residues long. V shed 6 bases, J shed 4 bases, and the junction held 5 bases outside the gene matches. Germline V lookup: CDR1 WSHSY, CDR2 SAAADI. Here the CDR3 DNA reads TGCGCCAGCAGGGCTGGGACTAGCGGTTACAATGAGCAGTTCTTC. This gives the protein CASRAGTSGYNEQFF.

This clonotype was seen at least ten times. CDR3 DNA: TGTGCCAGCAGTTTACGGCTTAGGGTACCCTACAATGAGCAGTTCTTC. Amino acids: CASSLRLRVPYNEQFF. The chain couples TRBV28 to TRBJ2-1; D is uncertain. Trimming stripped 2 bases from V and 2 bases from J, with 13 bases between. Germline V gene lookup returns CDR1 MDHEN and CDR2 SYDVKM. The CDR3 sequence is 16 residues long. The full variable domain, completed using reference TRBV28 and TRBJ2-1, is DVKVTQSSRYLVKRTGEKVFLECVQDMDHENMFWYRQDPGLGLRLIYFSYDVKMKEKGDIPEGYSVSREKKERFSLILESASTNQTSMYLCASSLRLRVPYNEQFFGPGTRLTVL.

This clonotype counts as medium-sized (0.01 to 0.1%). This chain uses TRBV7-9 with TRBJ1-3; no definite D call. CDR1 is SEHNR, CDR2 FQNEAQ, per germline (reference sequence). Between the trimmed V and J ends, which lost 7 bases and 3 bases, there was a span of 10 bases. The CDR3 contains 13 residues. CDR3 sequence: CASTPWNGNTIYF. For the CDR3, the DNA is TGTGCCAGCACCCCGTGGAATGGAAACACCATATATTTT. The full variable domain, in which reference TRBV7-9 and TRBJ1-3 provide the parts outside the CDR3, is DTGVSQNPRHKITKRGQNVTFRCDPISEHNRLYWYRQTLGQGPEFLTYFQNEAQLEKSRLLSDRFSAERPKGSFSTLEIQRTEQGDSAMYLCASTPWNGNTIYFGEGSWLTVV.

This clonotype was picked up a small number of times. The rearrangement joins TRBV11-2 to TRBJ2-2; D ambiguous. Trimming removed 3 bases from V and 6 bases from J, with 5 bases in between. Germline assignment: CDR1 SGHAT and CDR2 FQNNGV. The CDR3 loop spans 12 amino acids. CDR3 sequence reads: CASSFSSGELFF. In DNA form, the CDR3 reads TGTGCCAGCAGCTTTTCGTCCGGGGAGCTGTTTTTT.

The DNA for the CDR3 is TGTGCCAGCAGCTTGATTGGGACAGGGGACTACGAGCAGTACTTC. Translating it yields CASSLIGTGDYEQYF. This chain connects TRBV7-9 to TRBJ2-7; 10 bases map to TRBD1. Germline V CDR1 and CDR2: SEHNR, FQNEAQ (reference sequence). The CDR3 length is 15 residues. The J segment lost 3 bases and the V segment lost 3 bases, leaving 5 bases of the junction unmatched.

This clonotype occurred a few times. The J gene is TRBJ1-2, the V gene TRBV14; 10 bases are a match to TRBD1. CDR1 and CDR2 (germline): SGHDN, FVKESK. Trimming took 1 base from V and 4 from J; bases not matched to a gene: 9. The CDR3 consists of 17 residues. The CDR3 DNA sequence: TGTGCCAGCAGCCAAGGATTCGGGACAGGGGAGGGCTATGGCTACACCTTC. It yields the protein CASSQGFGTGEGYGYTF.

The rearrangement joins TRBV10-3 to TRBJ1-1; D unresolved. The V end was cut by 2 bases, the J end by 7 bases, with 5 bases between. Germline CDR1 ENHRY, CDR2 SYGVKD. This CDR3 has 11 residues. The CDR3 DNA sequence: TGTGCCATCAGTGAGACCCGTGAAGCTTTCTTT. This codes for CAISETREAFF.

CDR3 sequence reads: CASSPASSNRGLPYF. DNA for the CDR3: TGTGCCAGCAGCCCAGCGAGTTCAAACAGGGGCCTCCCCTACTTC. The V gene is TRBV7-9, the J gene TRBJ2-7; 7 bases fit TRBD1. The CDR3 has 15 amino acids. Germline V CDR1 and CDR2: SEHNR, FQNEAQ (reference sequence). J was trimmed by 13 bases and V by 5 bases; bases with no gene match: 20.

CDR3 region: CASSKGQGETQYF. In DNA, the CDR3 is TGTGCCAGCAGCAAGGGACAGGGAGAGACCCAGTACTTC. The rearrangement links TRBV4-2 to TRBJ2-5, with 9 bases aligning to TRBD1. CDR3 size: 13 residues. The ends lost 5 bases at V and 4 bases at J; junction bases unmatched: 2. Germline V gene data show CDR1 as LGHNA and CDR2 as YNFKEQ.

The genes are TRBV27 and TRBJ2-7, with TRBD1 identical over 7 bases. The CDR3 loop spans 15 amino acids. Germline V gene data show CDR1 as MNHEY and CDR2 as SMNVEV (reference sequence). V shed 3 bases and J 2 bases; nucleotides not matched to a gene: 7. CDR3 coding DNA: TGTGCCAGCAGTTTTAGTACAGGGGCGCCCTACGAGCAGTACTTC. Translating it yields CASSFSTGAPYEQYF.